Listed here are 25 T cell receptor beta chains from one sample, sequenced in a study of T cells in Graves' hyperthyroidism and ophthalmopathy. It was RNA transcripts that yielded the amplified TCR beta CDR3 regions. First-round RT-PCR targeting the TCR CDR3 was performed with the HTBI primer set. TCRdb processed the multiplex PCR reads anew with MiXCR; each CDR3 protein has one entry. This table has 550,000 to 700,000 distinct CDR3 sequences, around 45% appearing once. What was sequenced was peripheral blood or thyroid tissue (not recorded which). These receptors came from an adult woman with Graves' disease, either hyperthyroidism or ophthalmopathy (not recorded which).

This clonotype was recorded at least ten times. This rearrangement joins TRBV5-1 to TRBJ2-3; D might be TRBD1 or TRBD2, each matching 5 bases. V dropped 7 bases and J dropped 6 bases, with 21 bases sitting between them. From germline, CDR1 is SGHRS and CDR2 YFSETQ. The CDR3 is 15 amino acids. CDR3 loop: CASGTGTSPPDTQYF. The CDR3 DNA is TGCGCCAGCGGGACCGGGACGTCACCCCCGGATACGCAGTATTTT.

The chain links TRBV29-1 to TRBJ1-2; D is uncertain. V gave up 5 bases and J gave up 1 base, with 11 bases separating them. CDR1 SQVTM and CDR2 ANQGSEA come from the germline V gene. This CDR3 is 13 amino acids long. The CDR3 bases are TGCAGCGTTACCGACCGGAATAACTATGGCTACACCTTC. Its protein is CSVTDRNNYGYTF.

This clonotype came up many times. The rearrangement joins TRBV4-2 to TRBJ1-2; D is uncertain. Trimming removed 4 bases at V and 8 bases at J, with 20 bases between. CDR1 is LGHNA, CDR2 YNFKEQ, per germline. The CDR3 totals 15 residues. CDR3 protein: CASSPRPGSPLGYTF. Written as DNA, the CDR3 is TGTGCCAGCAGCCCCCGACCAGGCTCCCCTCTGGGCTACACCTTC.

V and J are TRBV2 and TRBJ1-2; D gene unclear. The germline gives CDR1 SNHLY, CDR2 FYNNEI. V was pared by 4 bases and J by 5 bases, with 11 bases between. This CDR3 region has 13 residues. The CDR3 here is CASSAEMGYGYTF. The CDR3 DNA reads as TGTGCCAGCAGTGCAGAAATGGGGTATGGCTACACCTTC.

Only a few counts were recorded for this clonotype. CDR3 protein: CASSLWMASGNTIYF. The CDR3 DNA reads TGTGCCAGCAGTCTATGGATGGCCTCTGGAAACACCATATATTTT. This chain uses TRBV6-2 or TRBV6-3 with TRBJ1-3; D is ambiguous. Between the trimmed V and J ends, which lost 5 bases and 0 bases, there was a span of 11 bases. This CDR3 is 15 amino acids long. The germline V gene has CDR1 MNHEY and CDR2 SVGEGT.

The rearrangement links TRBV9 to TRBJ2-7; no definite D call. In germline, CDR1 is SGDLS, CDR2 YYNGEE. The CDR3 loop spans 14 amino acids. With 2 bases removed from V and 5 bases from J, the gap between germline ends came to 14 bases. CDR3 loop: CASSVAEETHEQYF. Here the CDR3 DNA reads TGTGCCAGCAGCGTGGCAGAAGAGACCCACGAGCAGTACTTC.

The V gene is TRBV29-1, the J gene TRBJ1-4, with 7 bases matching TRBD1. The CDR3 extends over 15 amino acids. Trimming removed 8 bases from V and 7 bases from J; junction bases left unmatched: 16. Looked up from germline, CDR1 is SQVTM and CDR2 is ANQGSEA. CDR3 sequence reads: CSSEESGGGFEKLFF. DNA for the CDR3: TGCAGCAGTGAAGAATCAGGGGGTGGCTTTGAAAAACTGTTTTTT.

The sample holds many counts of this clonotype. The chain carries TRBV10-3 and TRBJ1-2; TRBD1 is a possible D gene (5 bases). The length of the CDR3 is 14 residues. V was trimmed by 0 bases and J by 8 bases, leaving 13 bases between them. Germline loops: CDR1 ENHRY, CDR2 SYGVKD. The CDR3 nucleotides read TGTGCCATCAGTGAGTCGACCGGGGCTGGCGGCTACACCTTC. Translated, it gives CAISESTGAGGYTF.

In DNA, the CDR3 is TGTGCCAGTAGTTCTAGGGGCGGGAAGCAGTTTTTT. Amino acid sequence: CASSSRGGKQFF. The chain recombines TRBV19 with TRBJ2-2, with D possibly being TRBD2 (6 bases). Germline V gene lookup returns CDR1 LNHDA and CDR2 SQIVND (reference sequence). The length of the CDR3 is 12 residues. V lost 5 bases and J lost 16, with 17 bases in between.

This chain uses TRBV12-3 or TRBV12-4 with TRBJ2-5; 8 nucleotides align to TRBD2. The ends lost 3 bases at V and 4 bases at J; junction bases unmatched: 7. The CDR3 totals 15 residues. CDR3 nucleotide sequence: TGTGCCAGCAGTTTTACGGGAGCGGGAGTAGAGACCCAGTACTTC. Translation gives CASSFTGAGVETQYF.

The chain uses TRBV7-2 and TRBJ2-5; a weak D match, TRBD1 (6 bases). The CDR3 is 14 residues long. Trimming took off 4 bases at V and 9 bases at J, with 18 bases between the two ends. Germline loops: CDR1 SGHTA, CDR2 FQGNSA. CDR3 region: CASSSDRRLGAQYF. CDR3 coding DNA: TGTGCCAGCAGCTCCGACAGGCGGCTTGGGGCCCAGTACTTC.

As for this clonotype: A much larger clone differs from this one at a single base, so this may be a read error. This sequence joins TRBV29-1 and TRBJ2-7, with 10 bases lining up with TRBD2. This CDR3 contains 13 residues. Germline-derived CDR1 and CDR2 are SQVTM and ANQGSEA. Trimming removed 6 bases from V and 2 bases from J; junction bases left unmatched: 4. The CDR3 DNA reads as TGCAGCGTGGGGACTAGCGATCCCTACGAGCAGTACTTC. Protein product: CSVGTSDPYEQYF.

In regard to this clonotype: Germline and junction disagree at one end, which may indicate a read error. The chain carries TRBV9 and TRBJ1-1; 7 nucleotides match TRBD1. The CDR3 totals 11 residues. Germline lookup yields CDR1 SGDLS and CDR2 YYNGEE. In DNA, the CDR3 is TGTGCCAGCAGCGCGGGAGGGGGCCAAACCTTT. This codes for CASSAGGGQTF.

The rearrangement joins TRBV10-3 to TRBJ2-7; TRBD1 matches 7 bases. The CDR3 is 14 residues long. The V and J ends lost 4 bases and 6 bases, in that order; junction bases with no gene match: 9. Germline assignment: CDR1 ENHRY and CDR2 SYGVKD. The CDR3 loop reads CAISGGRGTGEQYF. CDR3 nucleotides: TGTGCCATCAGTGGGGGCAGGGGGACGGGCGAGCAGTACTTC.

The V gene is TRBV20-1, the J gene TRBJ2-5; 8 nucleotides line up with TRBD1. Germline V gene data show CDR1 as DFQATT and CDR2 as SNEGSKA (reference sequence). The junction had 9 bases not matched to a gene; V was cut back by 5 bases and J by 4 bases. The CDR3 runs 14 residues. The CDR3 DNA follows: TGCAGTGCTGACAGGGGAGAATTATCAGAGACCCAGTACTTC. Translating gives CSADRGELSETQYF.

This clonotype was seen a handful of times. The rearrangement uses TRBV30 and TRBJ1-3; tentative D call: TRBD1 (5 bases). V lost 4 bases and J lost 2, with 9 bases in between. There are 13 residues in the CDR3. Germline CDR1 reads GTSNPN; CDR2 reads SVGIG (reference sequence). The CDR3 DNA follows: TGTGCCTGGACCCCGGGGGCTGGAAACACCATATATTTT. It is translated as CAWTPGAGNTIYF.

The V and J genes are TRBV19 and TRBJ1-5; the D is unclear. The CDR3 sequence is 14 residues long. The V and J ends lost 5 bases and 5 bases respectively, with 13 bases between them. CDR1 and CDR2 (germline): LNHDA, SQIVND (reference sequence). CDR3 sequence: CASSGGPGDQPQHF. CDR3 coding DNA: TGTGCCAGTAGTGGAGGCCCCGGGGATCAGCCCCAGCATTTT.

The table lists this clonotype with a few counts. This chain uses TRBV7-8 with TRBJ2-2, with TRBD2 matching over 8 bases. The CDR3 sequence is 20 residues long. The germline CDR1 and CDR2 sequences are SGHVS and FQNEAQ. The trim removed 0 bases at V and 5 bases at J, leaving 17 bases unmatched. The CDR3 sequence: CASSLARSSGRLRATGELFF. The CDR3 DNA follows: TGTGCCAGCAGCTTAGCGCGGTCTAGCGGGCGTCTCCGGGCTACCGGGGAGCTGTTTTTT. Full variable domain (remainder filled in from reference TRBV7-8 and TRBJ2-2): GAGVSQSPRYKVAKRGQDVALRCDPISGHVSLFWYQQALGQGPEFLTYFQNEAQLDKSGLPSDRFFAERPEGSVSTLKIQRTQQEDSAVYLCASSLARSSGRLRATGELFFGEGSRLTVL.

The chain has TRBV19 and TRBJ1-4, with D unclear. Trimming removed 8 bases at V and 8 bases at J, with 15 bases between. CDR3 length: 13 amino acids. CDR1 and CDR2 from the germline V gene are LNHDA and SQIVND (reference sequence). CDR3 residues: CASPRRVEEKLFF. The CDR3 bases are TGTGCCAGTCCGCGGAGGGTAGAGGAAAAACTGTTTTTT.

As for this clonotype: A clone one base away is much larger, so this may be a read error. The CDR3 DNA reads TGTGCCAGCAGCTCCCACCGGGTGTACCAAGAGACCCAGTACTTC. Protein: CASSSHRVYQETQYF. The V and J genes are TRBV13 and TRBJ2-5, with no clear D. Germline loops: CDR1 PRHDT, CDR2 FYEKMQ (reference sequence). With 4 bases removed from V and 0 bases from J, the gap between germline ends came to 12 bases. The CDR3 loop spans 15 amino acids.

The count of this clonotype is one. This chain connects TRBV7-9 to TRBJ2-5; TRBD1 agrees at 7 bases. After removal of 5 bases from V and 2 bases from J, the junction contained 8 bases not matched to a gene. In germline, CDR1 is SEHNR, CDR2 FQNEAQ (reference sequence). There are 15 residues in the CDR3. CDR3 protein: CASSHRPTGQETQYF. The CDR3 DNA is TGTGCCAGCAGCCATCGACCGACAGGGCAAGAGACCCAGTACTTC.

This clonotype has a handful of counts. The J gene is TRBJ2-2, the V gene TRBV5-6; 10 bases agree with TRBD2. Germline V gives CDR1 SGHDT, CDR2 YYEEEE. V was clipped by 0 bases and J by 6 bases; unmatched bases: 5. The CDR3 has 16 amino acids. This CDR3 is CASSLVASGSPGELFF. DNA of the CDR3: TGTGCCAGCAGCTTGGTGGCTAGCGGGAGTCCCGGGGAGCTGTTTTTT.

V and J are TRBV5-4 and TRBJ2-7, with TRBD2 identical over 9 bases. CDR3 length: 17 amino acids. Unmatched junction bases numbered 12, after V lost 4 bases and J lost 1 base. Germline V gives CDR1 SGHNT, CDR2 YYREEE (reference sequence). Here the CDR3 reads CASSDLLAGEASYEQYF. CDR3 nucleotide sequence: TGTGCCAGCAGCGATTTATTAGCGGGAGAGGCGTCCTACGAGCAGTACTTC.

This clonotype was seen many times. The rearrangement joins TRBV29-1 to TRBJ1-2; 7 bases map to TRBD1. J lost 9 bases, V lost 3 bases, and 10 bases had no gene match. There are 13 residues in the CDR3. Germline values: CDR1 SQVTM, CDR2 ANQGSEA. CDR3 nucleotides: TGCAGCGTTGATTGGAGGGGGCAAGCCCGCTACACCTTC. This sequence encodes CSVDWRGQARYTF. Together with reference TRBV29-1 and TRBJ1-2, the CDR3 gives the full variable domain: SAVISQKPSRDICQRGTSLTIQCQVDSQVTMMFWYRQQPGQSLTLIATANQGSEATYESGFVIDKFPISRPNLTFSTLTVSNMSPEDSSIYLCSVDWRGQARYTFGSGTRLTVV.

This clonotype has ten or more counts. The CDR3: CASRNAGLGEQYF. The CDR3 DNA reads TGTGCCAGCAGAAACGCAGGTCTCGGCGAGCAGTACTTC. This sequence joins TRBV7-2 and TRBJ2-7; D unclear. CDR3 length: 13 amino acids. Germline CDR1 reads SGHTA; CDR2 reads FQGNSA. Trimming stripped 6 bases from V and 6 bases from J, with 15 bases between.